Listed here are 9 T cell receptor beta chains from one sample, sequenced in a study of siplizumab effects on memory and regulatory T cells. Assay used: immunoSEQ multiplex PCR; TCRdb lists only in-frame clones, some missing. The table includes 100,000 or so clones, about 94% detected once. What was sequenced was CD4+ T cells sorted from blood. The receptors originated from a human donor in good health.

This chain joins TRBV28 and TRBJ1-3; weak D call: TRBD1 (5 bases). Germline lookup yields CDR1 MDHEN and CDR2 SYDVKM. The CDR3 is 16 amino acids. Trimming stripped 2 bases from V and 0 bases from J, with 11 bases between. CDR3 DNA: TGTGCCAGCAGTTTAATCCCGGGGACCTCTGGAAACACCATATATTTT. Its translation is CASSLIPGTSGNTIYF.

CDR3 bases: TGTGCCAGTAAAGGAAGGGGAAGGGGCACAGATACGCAGTATTTT. Translated, it gives CASKGRGRGTDTQYF. The gene calls are TRBV19 and TRBJ2-3, with D perhaps matching TRBD1 (5 bases). Germline lookup yields CDR1 LNHDA and CDR2 SQIVND (reference sequence). CDR3 length: 15 amino acids. Trimming stripped 7 bases from V and 1 base from J, with 15 bases between.

This clone was detected only once. V and J are TRBV30 and TRBJ1-5; no firm D call. Germline CDR1 GTSNPN, CDR2 SVGIG (reference sequence). The V end was cut by 1 base, the J end by 0 bases, with 1 base between. The CDR3 runs to 12 residues. CDR3 in DNA: TGTGCCTGGAGTGATAGCAATCAGCCCCAGCATTTT. Protein sequence: CAWSDSNQPQHF.

This clone was seen a handful of times. V gene TRBV5-1 combines with J gene TRBJ1-1; a possible D gene is TRBD1 (5 bases). V was trimmed by 5 bases and J by 4 bases, leaving 6 bases between them. There are 11 residues in the CDR3. The V gene's germline CDR1 is SGHRS and CDR2 YFSETQ. The CDR3 reads CASRQGTEAFF. CDR3 nucleotide sequence: TGCGCCAGCAGGCAGGGCACTGAAGCTTTCTTT.

This clone turned up a few times. In nucleotides, the CDR3 is TGTGCCAGCAGCTTAGTTGCAGGGCATGGCTACACCTTC. Protein product: CASSLVAGHGYTF. V usage is TRBV7-9 and J usage is TRBJ1-2, with D tentatively TRBD1 (5 bases). This CDR3 has 13 residues. With 1 base removed from V and 6 bases from J, the gap between germline ends came to 9 bases. Looked up from germline, CDR1 is SEHNR and CDR2 is FQNEAQ (reference sequence).

The chain joins TRBV7-6 to TRBJ2-5; D remains unclear. V was pared by 5 bases and J by 0 bases, with 7 bases between. CDR1 is SGHVS, CDR2 FNYEAQ, per germline. This CDR3 contains 13 residues. This CDR3 reads CASSKVYQETQYF. The DNA of the CDR3 is TGTGCCAGCAGCAAAGTGTACCAAGAGACCCAGTACTTC.

V and J are TRBV15 and TRBJ1-5, with 8 bases fitting TRBD1. The CDR3 totals 21 residues. Germline CDR1 reads LNHNV; CDR2 reads YYDKDF (reference sequence). V dropped 0 bases and J dropped 0; count of bases not matched to a gene: 16. CDR3 region: CATSRDLARGRIGGSNQPQHF. The CDR3 region has the DNA TGTGCCACCAGCAGAGATCTGGCCAGGGGGCGGATAGGTGGTAGCAATCAGCCCCAGCATTTT. Filled out from reference TRBV15 and TRBJ1-5, the complete variable domain reads DAMVIQNPRYQVTQFGKPVTLSCSQTLNHNVMYWYQQKSSQAPKLLFHYYDKDFNNEADTPDNFQSRRPNTSFCFLDIRSPGLGDTAMYLCATSRDLARGRIGGSNQPQHFGDGTRLSIL.

The chain couples TRBV28 to TRBJ2-5; 7 bases line up with TRBD1. The CDR3 is made up of 13 amino acids. CDR1 and CDR2 from the germline V gene are MDHEN and SYDVKM. V lost 8 bases and J lost 2; bases outside the gene matches: 5. CDR3 DNA: TGTGCCAGCTGTCGACAGGGACAAGAGACCCAGTACTTC. Translated: CASCRQGQETQYF.

The chain links TRBV6-5 to TRBJ1-2, with D hard to call. Trimming stripped 2 bases from V and 8 bases from J, with 12 bases between. The germline V gene encodes CDR1 MNHEY and CDR2 SVGAGI. This CDR3 region has 13 residues. CDR3 nucleotides: TGTGCCAGCAGTTACATGTCGTTGGTAGGCTACACCTTC. Its translation is CASSYMSLVGYTF.